These 3 T cell receptor beta chains came from one sample sequenced in a study of cytomegalovirus exposure and HLA in healthy donors. The PCR used 60 Vbeta and 13 Jbeta primers. This table comes from immunoSEQ multiplex PCR, and its TCRdb copy is limited to in-frame clones, with some not included. This table has 190,000 or so clones, less than 90% appearing once. Material: PBMCs. The receptors were gathered from a man in his fifties or sixties in good health and CMV-seronegative.

The V and J genes are TRBV4-2 and TRBJ2-5; D uncertain. V was pared by 0 bases and J by 1 base, with 9 bases between. The CDR3 covers 15 residues. Germline CDR1 is LGHNA and CDR2 is YNFKEQ. CDR3 residues: CASSQDPRGQETQYF. DNA of the CDR3: TGTGCCAGCAGCCAAGATCCGCGCGGCCAAGAGACCCAGTACTTC.

In this sample, this clone turned up a few times. The rearrangement links TRBV7-5 to TRBJ1-4; the table assigns TRBD1, which was not confirmed against the DNA. TRBV7-5 is tagged as a pseudogene. The length of the CDR3 is 16 residues. Here the CDR3 reads CARTLGGRTNNEKLFF. The CDR3 nucleotides are TGTGCCAGAACCCTAGGCGGTCGGACAAATAATGAAAAACTGTTTTTT.

The chain combines TRBV28 with TRBJ2-7, with 8 bases aligning to TRBD2. After removal of 5 bases from V and 4 bases from J, the junction contained 10 bases not matched to a gene. This CDR3 region has 15 residues. Germline V gives CDR1 MDHEN, CDR2 SYDVKM. Here the CDR3 DNA reads TGTGCCAGCAGTCCCCAGACCAGCGGGAGTTACGAGCAGTACTTC. Translated: CASSPQTSGSYEQYF.